This T cell receptor beta chain was recorded in a study of blood T cell repertoires in COVID-19. Study details: The United States, Italy and Spain supplied acute and convalescent COVID-19 samples. The cDNA or gDNA used as material had been derived from T cells, B-cell-depleted T cells, or PBMCs.

V lost 6 bases, J lost 0 bases, and 6 bases stayed unmatched. The CDR3 extends over 16 amino acids. Germline V lookup: CDR1 SGHDN, CDR2 FVKESK. Methods used by the authors: How many nucleated cells were present was estimated from reference gene primer amplification. Clones were read by immunoSEQ multiplex PCR, and TCRdb kept only the in-frame ones, dropping some. The V and J calls and the clone size are those of that table, but D and trimming were determined from the DNA. The top ten hold around 20% of the sample, which has around 53,000 clones, 76% seen once. The sequencing input was peripheral blood. This sequence originates from a man aged 50 to 59 with active or convalescent COVID-19. This sequence joins TRBV14 and TRBJ2-1, with 9 bases matching TRBD2. The CDR3 sequence is CASRLGLANSYNEQFF. CDR3 coding DNA: TGTGCCAGCAGACTCGGACTAGCGAACTCCTACAATGAGCAGTTCTTC.